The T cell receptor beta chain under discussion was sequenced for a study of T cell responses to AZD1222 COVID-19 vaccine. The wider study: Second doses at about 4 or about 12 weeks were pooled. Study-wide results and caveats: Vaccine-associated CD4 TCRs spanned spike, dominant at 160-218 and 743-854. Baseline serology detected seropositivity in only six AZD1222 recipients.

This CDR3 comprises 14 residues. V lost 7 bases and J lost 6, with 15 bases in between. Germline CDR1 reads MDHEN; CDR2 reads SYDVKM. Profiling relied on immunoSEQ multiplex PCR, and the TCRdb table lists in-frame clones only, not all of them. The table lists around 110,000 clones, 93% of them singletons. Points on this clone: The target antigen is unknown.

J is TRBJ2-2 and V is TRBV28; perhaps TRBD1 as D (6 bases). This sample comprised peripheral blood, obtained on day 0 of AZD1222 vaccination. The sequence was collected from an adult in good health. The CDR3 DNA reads TGTGCCAGCAATCCGACAGGTTGGGCCGGGGAGCTGTTTTTT. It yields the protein CASNPTGWAGELFF.